These 27 T cell receptor beta chains originate from one sample sequenced in a study of blood T cell repertoires in COVID-19. Here immunoSEQ multiplex PCR was the method, and the copy in TCRdb shows in-frame clones only, minus some. The table has fewer than 250,000 clones, roughly 84% seen once; the top ten hold more than 7%. The sequenced sample was PBMCs or T cells enriched from blood (not recorded which). The receptors originated from a man aged 25-45 years in a cohort exposed to, infected with or recovered from COVID-19 (not recorded which).

There are a few counts of this clone. The genes are TRBV5-4 and TRBJ1-2; TRBD1 matches 8 bases. The CDR3 has 14 amino acids. V lost 4 bases, J lost 8 bases, and 10 bases stayed unmatched. The germline CDR1 and CDR2 sequences are SGHNT and YYREEE (reference sequence). The CDR3 protein is CASSTGTGGFGYTF. CDR3 in DNA: TGTGCCAGCAGCACAGGGACAGGAGGGTTCGGCTACACCTTC.

This chain joins TRBV2 and TRBJ2-4, with 12 bases identical to TRBD1. The germline gives CDR1 SNHLY, CDR2 FYNNEI. This CDR3 is built from 17 residues. Unmatched junction bases numbered 5, after V lost 4 bases and J lost 1 base. As DNA, the CDR3 is TGTGCCAGCAGTGTGGCGGGACAGGGGGCCGCCAAAAACATTCAGTACTTC. Protein: CASSVAGQGAAKNIQYF. Looking up the rest from reference TRBV2 and TRBJ2-4 gives the full variable domain: EPEVTQTPSHQVTQMGQEVILRCVPISNHLYFYWYRQILGQKVEFLVSFYNNEISEKSEIFDDQFSVERPDGSNFTLKIRSTKLEDSAMYFCASSVAGQGAAKNIQYFGAGTRLSVL.

This chain links TRBV27 with TRBJ2-1; 9 bases are shared with TRBD2. The germline V gene has CDR1 MNHEY and CDR2 SMNVEV (reference sequence). The CDR3 loop spans 15 amino acids. The junction had 6 bases not matched to a gene; V was cut back by 2 bases and J by 7 bases. The CDR3 spells CASSLKAGGKNEQFF. In DNA, the CDR3 is TGTGCCAGCAGTTTAAAGGCGGGAGGGAAAAATGAGCAGTTCTTC.

This sequence joins TRBV6-5 and TRBJ1-3; 7 nucleotides match TRBD1. Germline CDR1 MNHEY, CDR2 SVGAGI. This CDR3 spans 15 amino acids. V dropped 7 bases and J dropped 2; count of bases not matched to a gene: 8. As DNA, the CDR3 is TGTGCCAGCACTATGGACAGGTCTACTGGAAACACCATATATTTT. Translated, it gives CASTMDRSTGNTIYF.

The rearrangement links TRBV27 to TRBJ1-5, with D perhaps matching TRBD1 (5 bases). The CDR3 loop spans 14 amino acids. With 5 bases removed from V and 2 bases from J, the gap between germline ends came to 10 bases. CDR1 and CDR2 from the germline V gene are MNHEY and SMNVEV (reference sequence). CDR3 protein: CASSPRQRNQPQHF. DNA for the CDR3: TGTGCCAGCAGTCCTCGACAGCGCAATCAGCCCCAGCATTTT.

This chain uses TRBV7-8 with TRBJ1-2, with 9 nucleotides matching TRBD1. The CDR3 consists of 16 residues. Per germline, CDR1 SGHVS and CDR2 FQNEAQ. Trimming removed 0 bases from V and 0 bases from J; junction bases left unmatched: 2. The CDR3 loop is CASSLARDRANYGYTF. The CDR3 DNA reads TGTGCCAGCAGCTTAGCTCGGGACAGGGCTAACTATGGCTACACCTTC.

V gene TRBV6-2 or TRBV6-3 combines with J gene TRBJ2-7, with 8 bases fitting TRBD1. The CDR3 consists of 18 residues. Germline V lookup: CDR1 MNHEY, CDR2 SVGEGT. J was trimmed by 2 bases and V by 2 bases; bases with no gene match: 14. CDR3 protein: CASSYLASNRGIPYEQYF. For the CDR3, the DNA is TGTGCCAGCAGTTACCTAGCGTCCAACAGGGGGATCCCCTACGAGCAGTACTTC.

V gene TRBV4-3 combines with J gene TRBJ2-2; D unresolved. The CDR3 sequence is 13 residues long. Trimming stripped 3 bases from V and 6 bases from J, with 8 bases between. Germline CDR1 and CDR2: LGHNA and YSLEER. The CDR3 region has the DNA TGCGCCAGCAGCCAGACTGTTTCCGGGGAGCTGTTTTTT. Translating gives CASSQTVSGELFF.

V usage is TRBV7-2 and J usage is TRBJ2-1; perhaps TRBD2 as D (5 bases). Trimming stripped 2 bases from V and 9 bases from J, with 20 bases between. Germline CDR1 SGHTA, CDR2 FQGNSA. This CDR3 comprises 16 residues. DNA of the CDR3: TGTGCCAGCAGCTTACGTCCGGGGATGCTACGGGCTGAGCAGTTCTTC. Translation: CASSLRPGMLRAEQFF.

The V call is TRBV10-3, the J call TRBJ1-5, with no clear D. The CDR3 extends over 14 amino acids. Germline loops: CDR1 ENHRY, CDR2 SYGVKD. V was clipped by 0 bases and J by 6 bases, with 9 bases between them. The CDR3 bases are TGTGCCATCAGTGAGTCGGCCAGTATTCAGCCCCAGCATTTT. Its protein product is CAISESASIQPQHF.

V usage is TRBV27 and J usage is TRBJ1-3; D is ambiguous. CDR3 length equals 15 residues. CDR1 MNHEY and CDR2 SMNVEV come from the germline V gene (reference sequence). Trimming shortened V by 3 bases and J by 4 bases, and 13 bases separated the two germline ends. CDR3 DNA sequence: TGTGCCAGCAGTTTTAGGGAGGGAGGAGGAAACACCATATATTTT. Translated: CASSFREGGGNTIYF.

This chain uses TRBV19 with TRBJ1-6; D not resolved. This CDR3 contains 14 residues. V lost 6 bases and J lost 6, with 12 bases in between. CDR1 and CDR2 (germline): LNHDA, SQIVND (reference sequence). CDR3 in amino acids: CASSITGTNSPLHF. CDR3 bases: TGTGCCAGTAGCATAACGGGTACTAATTCACCCCTCCACTTT.

V usage is TRBV18 and J usage is TRBJ2-7, with 7 bases fitting TRBD2. J was trimmed by 0 bases and V by 0 bases; bases with no gene match: 5. Per germline, CDR1 KGHSH and CDR2 LQKENI. CDR3 size: 16 residues. The CDR3: CASSPPGGNFSYEQYF. As DNA, the CDR3 is TGTGCCAGCTCACCACCCGGGGGGAACTTCTCCTACGAGCAGTACTTC.

The chain recombines TRBV18 with TRBJ2-2; 9 bases are a match to TRBD1. V trimming: 3 bases; J trimming: 2 bases; junction bases outside the gene matches: 4. The CDR3 is made up of 16 amino acids. The V gene's germline CDR1 is KGHSH and CDR2 LQKENI. CDR3 nucleotides: TGTGCCAGCTCACCTAAGACAGGGGGAAACACCGGGGAGCTGTTTTTT. Protein product: CASSPKTGGNTGELFF.

V gene TRBV4-1 combines with J gene TRBJ2-1, with 8 positions matching TRBD2. Germline assignment: CDR1 MGHRA and CDR2 YSYEKL. The J segment lost 4 bases and the V segment lost 0 bases, leaving 5 bases of the junction unmatched. CDR3 length: 16 residues. CDR3 amino acids: CASSQDPASGYNEQFF. CDR3 nucleotide sequence: TGCGCCAGCAGCCAAGATCCGGCTAGCGGGTACAATGAGCAGTTCTTC.

The chain is built from TRBV6-5 and TRBJ1-3, with no clear D. Trimming cost V 5 bases and J 0 bases, with 8 bases left between them. CDR1 and CDR2 from the germline V gene are MNHEY and SVGAGI. CDR3 length equals 14 residues. CDR3 coding DNA: TGTGCCAGCAGTCTCGGGAGCTCTGGAAACACCATATATTTT. Translated: CASSLGSSGNTIYF.

The chain recombines TRBV7-9 with TRBJ2-2; 9 nucleotides align to TRBD1. The germline gives CDR1 SEHNR, CDR2 FQNEAQ (reference sequence). The V gene end was trimmed by 2 bases and the J gene end by 6 bases; junction bases not matched to a gene: 7. CDR3 length: 16 residues. The CDR3 DNA is TGTGCCAGCAGCTTACCCGGGACAGGGTGGCCCGGGGAGCTGTTTTTT. Encoded protein: CASSLPGTGWPGELFF.

The V gene is TRBV5-5, the J gene TRBJ1-5; D is undetermined. This CDR3 has 14 amino acids. The germline gives CDR1 SGHKS, CDR2 YYEKEE (reference sequence). The germline V and J ends were trimmed by 0 bases and 7 bases, with 11 bases remaining between them. CDR3 protein: CASSLGQKRQPQHF. CDR3 sequence (DNA): TGTGCCAGCAGCTTGGGTCAGAAAAGACAGCCCCAGCATTTT.

This clone is a singleton in its sample. J is TRBJ1-1 and V is TRBV13, with TRBD1 matching over 8 bases. Germline V gene data show CDR1 as PRHDT and CDR2 as FYEKMQ (reference sequence). This CDR3 spans 15 amino acids. Germline trimming cut 5 bases from V and 0 bases from J; bases unmatched to any gene: 5. DNA of the CDR3: TGTGCCAGCAGCCGGGGGACAGGAGTGAACACTGAAGCTTTCTTT. Its translation: CASSRGTGVNTEAFF.

This chain joins TRBV4-2 and TRBJ1-6; 8 positions agree with TRBD1. The CDR3 has 16 residues. Germline CDR1 reads LGHNA; CDR2 reads YNFKEQ. V shed 2 bases and J 8 bases; nucleotides not matched to a gene: 8. CDR3 in amino acids: CASSQPEGQGYSPLHF. The CDR3 nucleotides are TGTGCCAGCAGCCAACCTGAAGGACAGGGATATTCACCCCTCCACTTT.

This chain joins TRBV28 and TRBJ1-3; 9 nucleotides line up with TRBD1. Looked up from germline, CDR1 is MDHEN and CDR2 is SYDVKM. The V segment lost 4 bases and the J segment 2 bases; nucleotides outside the gene matches: 3. CDR3 length equals 15 residues. CDR3 sequence reads: CASSYGTGPGNTIYF. In nucleotides, the CDR3 is TGTGCCAGCAGTTACGGGACAGGGCCTGGAAACACCATATATTTT.

The chain employs TRBV7-3 and TRBJ2-1, with TRBD2 matching 7 bases. CDR3 length: 14 residues. Trimming removed 5 bases from V and 6 bases from J; junction bases left unmatched: 7. Germline V CDR1 and CDR2: SGHTA, FQGTGA. For the CDR3, the DNA is TGTGCCAGCAGCCCCCTTTGGGGGGGCAATGAGCAGTTCTTC. Its protein is CASSPLWGGNEQFF.

This chain links TRBV19 with TRBJ2-3; possibly TRBD2 for D (5 bases). The CDR3 consists of 19 residues. Germline assignment: CDR1 LNHDA and CDR2 SQIVND (reference sequence). Trimming left V 6 bases short and J 0 bases short, with 25 bases between. CDR3 sequence: CASRGPPYGRVASTDTQYF. The CDR3 region has the DNA TGTGCCAGTAGAGGCCCTCCCTATGGGCGGGTGGCCAGCACAGATACGCAGTATTTT.

The rearrangement uses TRBV5-1 and TRBJ2-7; tentative D call: TRBD1 (5 bases). The V gene lost 5 bases and the J gene lost 7 bases, with 19 bases spanning the gap. Germline V lookup: CDR1 SGHRS, CDR2 YFSETQ. The CDR3 sequence is 14 residues long. The CDR3 nucleotides read TGCGCCAGCAGGACAGCCGCTACGATTGGTGAGCAGTACTTC. Protein: CASRTAATIGEQYF.

The chain is built from TRBV27 and TRBJ1-5, with TRBD1 matching 8 bases. CDR3 length: 15 amino acids. Trimming cost V 6 bases and J 2 bases; bases outside gene matches: 6. Germline CDR1 is MNHEY and CDR2 is SMNVEV (reference sequence). Written as DNA, the CDR3 is TGTGCCAGCAGCAAACAGGGGGTTGGCAATCAGCCCCAGCATTTT. Protein sequence: CASSKQGVGNQPQHF.

This clone was seen only a few times. The rearrangement links TRBV3-1 (or the pseudogene TRBV3-2) to TRBJ2-1; 7 nucleotides line up with TRBD2. V dropped 4 bases and J dropped 0; count of bases not matched to a gene: 6. Looked up from germline, CDR1 is LGHDT and CDR2 is YNNKEL (reference sequence). This CDR3 has 16 amino acids. DNA of the CDR3: TGTGCCAGCAGCCTGCGGACTAGAAGCTCCTACAATGAGCAGTTCTTC. This gives the protein CASSLRTRSSYNEQFF.

V usage is TRBV19 and J usage is TRBJ2-1; 14 positions match TRBD2. CDR1 is LNHDA and CDR2 is SQIVND in the germline V gene (reference sequence). Trimming at V came to 7 bases and at J to 5 bases, leaving 4 bases not matched to a gene. This CDR3 spans 15 amino acids. CDR3 loop: CASNQGLAGDNEQFF. The DNA for the CDR3 is TGTGCCAGTAACCAGGGACTAGCGGGGGACAATGAGCAGTTCTTC.